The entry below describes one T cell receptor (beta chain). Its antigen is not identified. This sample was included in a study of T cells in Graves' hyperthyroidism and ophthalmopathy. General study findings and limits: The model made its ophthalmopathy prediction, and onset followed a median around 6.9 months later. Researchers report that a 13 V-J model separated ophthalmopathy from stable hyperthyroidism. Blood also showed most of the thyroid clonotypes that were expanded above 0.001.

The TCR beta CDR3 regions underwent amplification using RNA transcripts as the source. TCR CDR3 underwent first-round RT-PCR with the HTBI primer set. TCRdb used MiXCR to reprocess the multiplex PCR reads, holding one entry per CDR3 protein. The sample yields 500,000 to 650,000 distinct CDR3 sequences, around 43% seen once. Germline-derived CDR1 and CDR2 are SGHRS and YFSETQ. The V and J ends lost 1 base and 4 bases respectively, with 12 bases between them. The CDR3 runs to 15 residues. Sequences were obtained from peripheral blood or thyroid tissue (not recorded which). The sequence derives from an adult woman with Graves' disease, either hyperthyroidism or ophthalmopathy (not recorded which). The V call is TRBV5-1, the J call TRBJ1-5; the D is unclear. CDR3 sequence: CASSLKPGGNQPQHF. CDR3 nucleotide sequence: TGCGCCAGCAGCTTGAAACCAGGCGGTAATCAGCCCCAGCATTTT.